This entry features one TCR beta chain sequence. The antigen remains unidentified. The data stem from a study of cytomegalovirus exposure and HLA in healthy donors. In the PCR, 60 Vbeta and 13 Jbeta primers were used. Clones were read by immunoSEQ multiplex PCR, and TCRdb kept only the in-frame ones, dropping some. Of around 140,000 clones in the sample, more than 75% were seen once. General study findings and limits: Most TCR beta V segments were productive about 87% or about 30% of the time in an earlier analysis. Analysis was performed later, and it showed HLA-associated TCR beta chains to be more clonally expanded than equally common others.

The germline gives CDR1 SGHAT, CDR2 FQNNGV. This CDR3 is built from 14 residues. V was cut by 4 bases and J by 4 bases, with 11 bases left in between. The material sequenced was PBMCs. The sequence derives from a man aged 45-60 years in good health and CMV-seronegative. V and J are TRBV11-2 and TRBJ1-3; D is perhaps TRBD1 (6 bases). The CDR3 nucleotides read TGTGCCAGCAGCTCCCGGACAGCCGGAAACACCATATATTTT. This sequence encodes CASSSRTAGNTIYF.